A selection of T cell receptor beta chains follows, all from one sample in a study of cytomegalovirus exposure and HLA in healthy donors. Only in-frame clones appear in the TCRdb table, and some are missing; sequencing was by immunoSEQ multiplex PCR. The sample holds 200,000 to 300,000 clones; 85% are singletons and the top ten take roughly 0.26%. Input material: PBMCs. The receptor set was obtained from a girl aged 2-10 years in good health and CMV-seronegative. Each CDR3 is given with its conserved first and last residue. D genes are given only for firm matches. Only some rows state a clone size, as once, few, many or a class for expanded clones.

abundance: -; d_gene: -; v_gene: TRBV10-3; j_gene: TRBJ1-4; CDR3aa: CAISEQGANEKLFF; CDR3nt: TGTGCCATCAGTGAACAGGGAGCTAATGAAAAACTGTTTTTT
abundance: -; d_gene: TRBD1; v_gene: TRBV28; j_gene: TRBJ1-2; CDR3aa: CASSPWGQGAPSYGYTF; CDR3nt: TGTGCCAGCAGTCCCTGGGGGCAGGGGGCCCCTAGCTATGGCTACACCTTC
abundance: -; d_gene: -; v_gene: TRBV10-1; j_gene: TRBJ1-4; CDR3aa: CASIEGVKKLFF; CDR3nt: TGCGCCAGCATAGAAGGGGTGAAAAAACTGTTTTTT
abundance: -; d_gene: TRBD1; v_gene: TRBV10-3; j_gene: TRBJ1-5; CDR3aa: CAISGGQGGSNQPQHF; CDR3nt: TGTGCCATCAGTGGGGGACAGGGAGGGAGCAATCAGCCCCAGCATTTT
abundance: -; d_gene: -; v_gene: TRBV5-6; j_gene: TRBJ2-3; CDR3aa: CASSLGIDTDTQYF; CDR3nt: TGTGCCAGCAGCTTGGGTATAGACACAGATACGCAGTATTTT
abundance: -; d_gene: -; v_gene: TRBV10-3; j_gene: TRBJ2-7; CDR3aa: CAILGQGGYEQYF; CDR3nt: TGTGCCATCTTAGGGCAGGGGGGTTACGAGCAGTACTTC
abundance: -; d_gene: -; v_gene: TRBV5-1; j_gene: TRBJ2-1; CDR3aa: CASSSQGNEQFF; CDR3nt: TGCGCCAGCAGCTCACAGGGCAATGAGCAGTTCTTC
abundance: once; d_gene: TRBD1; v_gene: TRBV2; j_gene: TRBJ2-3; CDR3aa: CASSSDRGDTDTQYF; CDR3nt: TGTGCCAGCAGTTCGGACAGGGGAGACACAGATACGCAGTATTTT
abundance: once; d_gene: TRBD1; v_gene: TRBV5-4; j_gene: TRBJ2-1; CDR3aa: CASSLGGQVYNEQFF; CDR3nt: TGTGCCAGCAGCTTAGGGGGACAGGTCTACAATGAGCAGTTCTTC
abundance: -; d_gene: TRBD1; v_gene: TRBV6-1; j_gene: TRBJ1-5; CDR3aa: CASSERGDRGNQPQHF; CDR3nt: TGTGCCAGCAGTGAACGAGGGGACAGGGGCAATCAGCCCCAGCATTTT
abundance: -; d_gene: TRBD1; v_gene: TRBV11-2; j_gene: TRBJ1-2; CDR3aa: CASSLDVQGVYSNYGYTF; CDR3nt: TGTGCCAGCAGCTTAGATGTTCAGGGGGTGTACTCTAACTATGGCTACACCTTC
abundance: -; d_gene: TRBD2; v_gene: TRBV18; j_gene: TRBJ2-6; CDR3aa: CASSQSGLATGANVLTF; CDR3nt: TGTGCCAGCTCACAATCGGGACTAGCAACTGGGGCCAACGTCCTGACTTTC
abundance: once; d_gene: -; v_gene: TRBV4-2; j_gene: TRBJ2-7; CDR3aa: CASSQEVVAYEQYF; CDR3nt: TGTGCCAGCAGCCAAGAGGTGGTAGCTTACGAGCAGTACTTC
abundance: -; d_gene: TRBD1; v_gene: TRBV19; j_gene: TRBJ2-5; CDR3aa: CASKVTGEETQYF; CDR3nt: TGTGCCAGTAAGGTGACAGGGGAAGAGACCCAGTACTTC
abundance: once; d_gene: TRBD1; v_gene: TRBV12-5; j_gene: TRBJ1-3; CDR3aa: CASGEQGSGNTIYF; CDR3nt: TGTGCTAGTGGGGAACAGGGGAGTGGAAACACCATATATTTT
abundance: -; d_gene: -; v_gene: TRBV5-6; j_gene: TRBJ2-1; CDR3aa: CASSFRPYDNEQFF; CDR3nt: TGTGCCAGCAGCTTCCGTCCCTATGACAATGAGCAGTTCTTC
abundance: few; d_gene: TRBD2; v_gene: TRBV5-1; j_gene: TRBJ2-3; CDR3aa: CASSLGSGYPTDTQYF; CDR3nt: TGCGCCAGCAGCTTAGGTAGCGGGTATCCCACAGATACGCAGTATTTT
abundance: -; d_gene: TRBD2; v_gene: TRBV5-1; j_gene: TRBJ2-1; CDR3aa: CASSLIAGGLDEQFF; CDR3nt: TGCGCCAGCAGCTTGATAGCGGGGGGGCTGGATGAGCAGTTCTTC
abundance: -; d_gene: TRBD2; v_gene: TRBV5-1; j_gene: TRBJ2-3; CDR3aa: CASSRGGRPDTQYF; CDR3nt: TGCGCCAGCAGCCGCGGGGGGCGACCAGATACGCAGTATTTT
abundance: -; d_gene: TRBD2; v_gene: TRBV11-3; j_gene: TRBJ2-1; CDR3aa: CASSSFLAGGEQFF; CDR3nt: TGTGCCAGCAGCTCGTTTCTAGCGGGGGGCGAGCAGTTCTTC
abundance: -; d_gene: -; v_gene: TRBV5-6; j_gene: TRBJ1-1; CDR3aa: CASSLAVTVNTEAFF; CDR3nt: TGTGCCAGCAGCTTGGCTGTGACAGTGAACACTGAAGCTTTCTTT
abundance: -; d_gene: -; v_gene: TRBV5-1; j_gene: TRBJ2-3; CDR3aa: CASSPGSRHTQYF; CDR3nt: TGCGCCAGCAGCCCCGGGTCCCGACATACGCAGTATTTT
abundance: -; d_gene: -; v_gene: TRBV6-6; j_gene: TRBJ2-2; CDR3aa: CASSLRIAATGELFF; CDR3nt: TGTGCCAGCAGTTTGAGAATAGCGGCCACCGGGGAGCTGTTTTTT
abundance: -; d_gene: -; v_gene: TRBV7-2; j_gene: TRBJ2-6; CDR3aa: CASSFKRAQVSGANVLTF; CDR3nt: TGTGCCAGCAGCTTTAAGCGGGCCCAAGTCTCTGGGGCCAACGTCCTGACTTTC
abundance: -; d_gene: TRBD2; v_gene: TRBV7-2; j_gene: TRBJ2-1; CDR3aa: CASGRLAGYNEQFF; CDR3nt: TGTGCCAGCGGGAGACTAGCGGGTTACAATGAGCAGTTCTTC
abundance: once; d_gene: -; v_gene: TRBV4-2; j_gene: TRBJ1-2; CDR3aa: CASSQNGGNNYGYTF; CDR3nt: TGTGCCAGCAGCCAAAACGGGGGTAATAACTATGGCTACACCTTC
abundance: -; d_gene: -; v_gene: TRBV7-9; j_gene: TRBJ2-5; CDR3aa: CASSLEWGVETQYF; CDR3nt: TGTGCCAGCAGCTTAGAGTGGGGCGTAGAGACCCAGTACTTC
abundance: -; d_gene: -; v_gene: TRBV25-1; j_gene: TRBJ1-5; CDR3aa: CASSEWGDSNQPQHF; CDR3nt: TGTGCCAGCAGTGAATGGGGGGATAGCAATCAGCCCCAGCATTTT
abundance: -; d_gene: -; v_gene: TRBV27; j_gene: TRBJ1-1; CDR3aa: CASSSLPPLLDIEAFF; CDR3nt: TGTGCCAGCAGTTCCCTTCCCCCCCTCCTCGACATTGAAGCTTTCTTT
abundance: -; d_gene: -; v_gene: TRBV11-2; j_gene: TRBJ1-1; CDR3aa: CASSFGTVPEAFF; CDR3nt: TGTGCCAGCAGCTTCGGAACAGTACCTGAAGCTTTCTTT
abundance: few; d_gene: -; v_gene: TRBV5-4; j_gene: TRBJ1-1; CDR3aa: CASSYDRNTEAFF; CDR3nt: TGTGCCAGCAGCTATGACAGGAACACTGAAGCTTTCTTT
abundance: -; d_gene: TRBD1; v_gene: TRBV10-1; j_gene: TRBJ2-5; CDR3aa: CASSERQGGRETQYF; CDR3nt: TGCGCCAGCAGTGAACGACAGGGTGGAAGGGAGACCCAGTACTTC
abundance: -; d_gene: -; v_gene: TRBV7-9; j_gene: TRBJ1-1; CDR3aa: CASSFQERSTEAFF; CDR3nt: TGTGCCAGCAGCTTTCAGGAGCGGAGCACTGAAGCTTTCTTT
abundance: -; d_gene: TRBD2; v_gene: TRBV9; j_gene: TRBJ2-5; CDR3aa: CASSVVGGGAGETQYF; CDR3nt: TGTGCCAGCAGCGTAGTTGGCGGGGGGGCCGGAGAGACCCAGTACTTC
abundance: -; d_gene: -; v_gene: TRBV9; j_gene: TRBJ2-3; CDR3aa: CASSVDSWRTDTQYF; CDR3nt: TGTGCCAGCAGCGTAGATTCGTGGAGGACAGATACGCAGTATTTT
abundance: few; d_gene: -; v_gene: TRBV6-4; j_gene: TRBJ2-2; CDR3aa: CASSDSWGGRENTGELFF; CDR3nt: TGTGCCAGCAGTGACTCATGGGGGGGCAGGGAGAACACCGGGGAGCTGTTTTTT
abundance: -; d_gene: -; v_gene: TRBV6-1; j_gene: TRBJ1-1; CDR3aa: CAITTGWGTEAFF; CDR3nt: TGTGCCATAACCACAGGGTGGGGCACTGAAGCTTTCTTT